This TCR beta chain was observed in a study of blood T cell repertoires in COVID-19. Study at large: T cells, B-cell-depleted T cells, or PBMCs supplied cDNA or gDNA.

Clinical history reported by participants formed the basis on which cohorts were assigned. Before they entered the study, exposed participants had met a COVID-19 case within 2 weeks. In the original processing: Nucleated cell number was recorded as an estimate derived from reference gene primer amplification. Generated by immunoSEQ multiplex PCR, the TCRdb table keeps only in-frame clones and is missing some. The V and J calls and clone size come from that table; D and trimming were worked out from the DNA. In the table there are 350,000 or so clones, around nine tenths of which are singletons. Germline trimming cut 5 bases from V and 6 bases from J; bases unmatched to any gene: 4. CDR1 WSHSY and CDR2 SAAADI come from the germline V gene. The CDR3 length is 13 residues.

V usage is TRBV10-2 and J usage is TRBJ2-7; 10 nucleotides match TRBD2. The specimen was PBMCs or T cells enriched from blood (not recorded which). This sequence originates from a woman aged 25 to 39 who had been exposed to COVID-19. CDR3 region: CASSLAGGPEQYF. The CDR3, as DNA: TGCGCCAGCAGTTTAGCGGGAGGACCCGAGCAGTACTTC.